A selection of T cell receptor beta chains follows, all from one sample in a study of cytomegalovirus exposure and HLA in healthy donors. The repertoire was sequenced with immunoSEQ multiplex PCR; TCRdb's copy has only in-frame clones and lacks some. Of approximately 220,000 clones in the sample, more than 65% were seen once. Sequenced: PBMCs. These receptors all stem from a man younger than 30 in good health and CMV-seronegative. CDR3s include the opening cysteine and the closing phenylalanine or tryptophan.

CDR3 protein	V gene	J gene
CASSFNQGNTEAFF	TRBV7-9	TRBJ1-1
CASSDHRAYEQYF	TRBV6-1	TRBJ2-7
CASSLSGDEQYF	TRBV27	TRBJ2-7
CASSLTSLSGGRGYTF	TRBV28	TRBJ1-2
CASNPGSYNYGYTF	TRBV2	TRBJ1-2
CASSLNLDEQYF	TRBV13	TRBJ2-7
CASSGRGFEKLFF	TRBV2	TRBJ1-4
CASSFTLLPRTGQFF	TRBV7-9	TRBJ2-1
CASSPRTGNGYTF	TRBV14	TRBJ1-2
CSVDWRGYGYTF	TRBV29-1	TRBJ1-2
CASSASGTGSYEQYF	TRBV18	TRBJ2-7
CASSSGTILKNEQFF	TRBV7-6	TRBJ2-1
CASSLGRGPYEQYF	TRBV5-1	TRBJ2-7
CASSEIRQETQYF	TRBV2	TRBJ2-5
CASSLAGTSSYNEQFF	TRBV7-3	TRBJ2-1
CASSTPGRDRDTEAFF	TRBV19	TRBJ1-1
CASSESHSNQPQHF	TRBV10-2	TRBJ1-5
CASSLLASGYEQYF	TRBV27	TRBJ2-7
CASSHSGQRLGYTF	TRBV11-1	TRBJ1-2
CASSKGQGSNTEAFF	TRBV6-1	TRBJ1-1